This record concerns one T cell receptor (beta chain) sequence. This clone was picked up a small number of times. Its antigen remains undetermined. No qualities accompany the bases; no much larger clone lies one base away. Trimming takes 2 bases off V and 3 bases off J; junction bases not matched to a gene: 3. The germline V gene (reference sequence) gives CDR1 as WNHNN and CDR2 as SYGVQD. Including cysteine and phenylalanine, the CDR3 has 14 amino acids. CDR3 DNA is the only sequence kept; it has 42 bases, read in frame from the first base. Receptor amplification or capture employed the immunoSEQ multiplex PCR assay. A mixture of 60 forward primers for TCR Vbeta segments and 13 reverse primers for TCR Jbeta segments was used in the multiplex PCR. Amplification of the CDR3 region of rearranged TCR beta genes was performed with a multiplex PCR assay on genomic DNA. The amplified TCR beta libraries were sequenced on the Illumina HiSeq System as 87-base-pair reads. From the authors' description of their analysis: A later analysis counted approximately 74 million unique TCR beta chains across the 666 repertoires, and 9.5 million to 11 million of these chains were shared by at least two donors. Raw reads were error-corrected and collapsed into unique sequences with a nearest-neighbor algorithm that merged closely related sequences to remove PCR and sequencing errors. To assign V, D and J gene segments, CDR3 sequences were aligned to IMGT reference sequences. For a sequence to be retained, a match of at least six nucleotides to both a V gene segment and a J gene segment was required. A rearrangement was called productive if the CDR3 had no stop codons and remained in frame with V and J, and every other rearrangement was called non-productive. Following IMGT convention, CDR3 was defined as the stretch from the second conserved V-encoded cysteine up to the conserved J-encoded phenylalanine. The earlier analysis of a few hundred of the donors excluded sequences that lacked an unambiguous match to a single V gene segment. In an earlier analysis of a few hundred of the donors, a V segment was called functional when productive rearrangements were above 56.7%, and segregating when the standard deviation between donors exceeded 5%. A statistical classification framework was built to diagnose cytomegalovirus status from the catalog of TCR beta chain sequences. A later analysis assigned V and J genes by comparing TCR nucleotide sequences with IMGT/GENE-DB human TR gene sequences. Using the TCRdist pipeline, a later analysis assigned CDR3 sequences along with most-parsimonious VDJ recombination scenarios. In a later analysis, each TCR beta chain was defined by its CDR3 amino acid sequence together with its V-gene family, and reads lacking a unique V-gene family were excluded. As a way to deal with suspected cross-contamination and a sequencing artifact, a later analysis dropped approximately 590 nucleotide sequences that were highly shared and had low generation probability. A later analysis calculated a clonal expansion index for each public chain from normalized within-repertoire ranks of inferred template counts. In a later analysis, generation probabilities were computed using a VDJ recombination model fitted to out-of-frame rearrangements, and the results were checked against IGoR. In a later analysis, hypergeometric tests were used to score TCR-TCR, TCR-HLA and TCR-CMV co-occurrence, with a repertoire-size bias correction applied to TCR pairs. In a later analysis, false discovery rates were estimated by permuting HLA or CMV assignments 20 times. In a later analysis, co-occurring TCRs were grouped with DBSCAN, and TCRdist sequence similarity was added when clustering was performed within HLA-allele-positive subsets. For co-occurrence clustering, repertoires with fewer than 30,000 or more than 120,000 public chains were excluded, along with roughly 5 repertoires with anomalous nucleotide sharing. TCRdb mirrors the immuneACCESS table, restricted to in-frame sequences. Some clones are absent from its copies; in checked studies, under half trace to an unresolved V gene, and the reason for the others is unknown. V and J calls and clone size are as listed in that table; D and trimming were resolved from the DNA. The sample table holds under 100,000 clones, of which 70% were seen once. The leading ten clones occupy about 15% of the sample.

The cohort was made up of 500 to 800 healthy bone marrow donors. At the time of sampling, all cohort members were nominally healthy, though unrecorded immune exposures were likely present. The donor tested CMV seropositive, placing the donor among the roughly 300 seropositive members of the cohort. A peripheral blood sample was collected from each donor, and TCR beta sequencing was performed on peripheral blood mononuclear cells. Genomic DNA extraction from the blood cell samples was performed with the Qiagen DNeasy Blood Extraction Kit. The entry originates in a study of cytomegalovirus exposure and HLA in healthy donors (dated by TCRdb to the late 2010s). With respect to the entire study: According to an earlier analysis of 587 of the donors, some 170 million T cells yielded over 100 million unique TCR beta sequences and about 300 Gb of sequence data. An early release that covered more than 550 HLA-typed donors contained about 300 gigabases of sequencing data and tens of millions of unique TCR sequences. The genetic ancestry cluster associated with self-reported Caucasian donors included roughly 84% of the 398 genotyped donors. The study was designed to test whether signatures of past pathogen exposure could be identified by cataloging public T cell receptors. The study used immunosequencing to profile the T cell repertoires of more than 650 subjects and linked those repertoires to cytomegalovirus serostatus. Besides the first cohort of 666 subjects, a separate validation cohort made up of 95 to 150 different subjects was used. To predict cytomegalovirus infection status, the study brought together high-throughput TCR immunosequencing, statistical association of individual TCRs with disease status, and machine learning. To study patterns of TCR occurrence, a later analysis re-analyzed previously published TCR beta repertoires from 550 to 800 donors and added high-resolution HLA genotyping. The later analysis used no new phenotypic data to find candidate immune exposures, relying instead on TCR beta sequences and their occurrence across donors. In an earlier analysis of more than 550 of the donors, high-throughput TCR beta sequencing was used to judge whether each TCR beta V gene segment behaved as functional or pseudogenic. Alongside the repertoire data, information on donor age, sex, ethnicity and CMV serostatus was compiled. Genome-wide SNP genotypes for about 60% of the roughly 670 donors were used in a later genetic analysis, which treated that subset as a discovery cohort. All discovery cohort repertoires had been generated using a single sequencing platform. HLA typing covered class I and class II loci at four-digit resolution. Typing coverage differed by locus: A, B, C, DRB1 and DQB1 were typed in roughly 620-630 donors, DQA1 in around 500, DPA1 in some 610, and DPB1 in 400 to 490. Because of strong linkage in the cohort, five DR-DQ haplotypes were treated as single units for association and clustering. Across approximately 400 genotyped donors of the cohort, an average of about 200,000 unique TCR beta nucleotide sequences per donor were sequenced, and about a sixth of those sequences were non-productive.

The full study reports these points: The sequencing pipeline was judged likely to have produced a cluster of highly shared sequence variants as a technical artifact. According to a later genetic analysis, donors in an Asian-associated ancestry cluster had fewer N-insertions in productive TCRs than the roughly 670-donor mean. In a later genetic analysis, a missense DCLRE1C variant was associated with V-gene and J-gene trimming of TCR beta chains, and the association was replicated in an independent cohort. While some public TCRs were present in many individuals, most TCR sequences turned up only very rarely across donors. The authors suggested that the approach could potentially be generalized to other disease states and immunological phenotypes. A further reported finding was that TCR beta sequences accurately predicted the HLA-A and HLA-B alleles for most subjects in the first cohort. In the study, around 150 TCR beta chains were listed as associated with cytomegalovirus. Because counts were too low, roughly 17 rarely observed V segments, including chromosome 9 orphons, were left out of the earlier analysis of several hundred of the donors. Correlated functional status among segregating V segments might be attributable to linkage disequilibrium, but an unknown experimental factor could not be ruled out. An earlier analysis of around 500 of the donors showed that most TCR beta V segments appeared in productive rearrangements either about 87% or about 30% of the time, which broadly matched IMGT annotations. For the cohort, immune exposure information was limited to CMV serostatus. Because some donors lacked HLA typing at each locus, the association tests relied only on the typed subset. Three of the identified cytomegalovirus-associated TCR beta chains were confirmed in vitro to be specific for cytomegalovirus antigens. Strong co-occurrence of HLA alleles, especially DR and DQ, made assigning TCR associations to individual alleles difficult. In a later analysis, TCR association rates were found to vary across HLA loci, with the most associated TCRs seen for DRB1 alleles and the fewest for HLA-C alleles. The cohort was sequenced for TCR beta chains only, and without alpha or paired-chain data the features that could be detected were limited. Several of the top co-occurrence clusters appeared to be linked to parvovirus B19, influenza, CMV and Epstein-Barr virus, according to a later analysis. Some IMGT-functional V segments, including TRBV6-2 and TRBV6-3, could not be distinguished by the 87-base-pair reads and were therefore excluded. In a later analysis, HLA-associated TCR beta chains were found to be more clonally expanded and to have lower generation probabilities than equally common non-associated chains. Sequencing depth was assumed to be roughly uniform across donors in the presence/absence analyses, though that assumption may not hold. At a false discovery rate of 0.05, a later analysis linked fewer than 20,000 TCR beta sequences to specific HLA alleles. According to a later analysis, most CMV-associated TCR beta chains appeared to be HLA-restricted, and the HLA associations seemed to be driven largely by CMV exposure. The classifier was reported to diagnose cytomegalovirus status with high specificity and sensitivity in both the original cohort and the validation cohort.

The rearranged segments are TRBV10-1 and TRBJ2-7; 8 central bases correspond to TRBD1. The source is a woman in her fifties or sixties in good health and CMV-seropositive. Material for sequencing was PBMCs. The CDR3 sequence is CASSEGQGRYEQYF. The DNA reads as follows: TGCGCCAGCAGTGAGGGACAGGGCCGCTACGAGCAGTACTTC.